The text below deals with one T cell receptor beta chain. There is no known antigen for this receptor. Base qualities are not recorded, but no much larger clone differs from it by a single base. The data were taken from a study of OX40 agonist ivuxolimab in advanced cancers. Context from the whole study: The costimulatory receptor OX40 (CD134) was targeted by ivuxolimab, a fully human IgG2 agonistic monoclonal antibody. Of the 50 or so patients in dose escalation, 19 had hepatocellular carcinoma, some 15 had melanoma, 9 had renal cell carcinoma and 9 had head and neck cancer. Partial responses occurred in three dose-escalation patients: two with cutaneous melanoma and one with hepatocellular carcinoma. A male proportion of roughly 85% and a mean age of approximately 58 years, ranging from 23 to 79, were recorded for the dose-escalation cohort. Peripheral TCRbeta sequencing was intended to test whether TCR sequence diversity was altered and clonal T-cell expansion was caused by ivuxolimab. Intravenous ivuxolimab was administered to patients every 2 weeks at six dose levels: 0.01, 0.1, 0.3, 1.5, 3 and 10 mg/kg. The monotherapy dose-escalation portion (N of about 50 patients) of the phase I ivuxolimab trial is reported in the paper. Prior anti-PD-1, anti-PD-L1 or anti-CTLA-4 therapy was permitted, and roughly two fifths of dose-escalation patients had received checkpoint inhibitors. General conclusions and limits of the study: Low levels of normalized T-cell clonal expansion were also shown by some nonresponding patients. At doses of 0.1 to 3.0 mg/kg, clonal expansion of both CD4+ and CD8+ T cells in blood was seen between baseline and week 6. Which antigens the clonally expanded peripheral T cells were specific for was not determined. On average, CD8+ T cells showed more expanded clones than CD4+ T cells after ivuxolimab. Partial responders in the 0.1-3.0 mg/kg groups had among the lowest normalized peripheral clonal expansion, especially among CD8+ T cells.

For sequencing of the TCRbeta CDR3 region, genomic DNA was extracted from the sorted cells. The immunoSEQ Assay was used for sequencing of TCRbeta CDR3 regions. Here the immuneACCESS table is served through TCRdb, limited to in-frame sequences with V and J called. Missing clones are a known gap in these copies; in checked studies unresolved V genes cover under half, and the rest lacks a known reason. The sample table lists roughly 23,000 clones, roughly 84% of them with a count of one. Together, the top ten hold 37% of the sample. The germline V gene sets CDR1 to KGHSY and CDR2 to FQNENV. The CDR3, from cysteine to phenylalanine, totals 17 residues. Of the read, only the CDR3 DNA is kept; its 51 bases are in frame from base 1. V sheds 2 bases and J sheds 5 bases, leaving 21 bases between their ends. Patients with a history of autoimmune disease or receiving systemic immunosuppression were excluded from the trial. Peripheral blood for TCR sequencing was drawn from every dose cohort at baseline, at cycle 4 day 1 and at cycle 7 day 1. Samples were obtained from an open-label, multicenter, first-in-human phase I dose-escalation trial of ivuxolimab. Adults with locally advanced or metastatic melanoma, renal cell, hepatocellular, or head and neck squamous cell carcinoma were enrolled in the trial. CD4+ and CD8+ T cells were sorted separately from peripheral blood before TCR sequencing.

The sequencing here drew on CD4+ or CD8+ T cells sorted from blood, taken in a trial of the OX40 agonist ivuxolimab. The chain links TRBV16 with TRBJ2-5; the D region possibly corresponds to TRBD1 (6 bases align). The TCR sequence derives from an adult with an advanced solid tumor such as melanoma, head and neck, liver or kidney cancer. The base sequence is TGTGCCAGCAGCCAACCGGACTCCGGACAGTTAGGGGAGACCCAGTACTTC. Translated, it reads CASSQPDSGQLGETQYF. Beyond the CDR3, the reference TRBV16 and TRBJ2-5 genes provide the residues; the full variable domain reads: GEEVAQTPKHLVRGEGQKAKLYCAPIKGHSYVFWYQQVLKNEFKFLISFQNENVFDETGMPKERFSAKCLPNSPCSLEIQATKLEDSAVYFCASSQPDSGQLGETQYFGPGTRLLVL.